What follows describes a single T cell receptor (beta chain). This entry is derived from a study of control samples from healthy donors and cancer patients. Germline CDR1 GTSNPN, CDR2 SVGIG (reference sequence). J lost 0 bases, V lost 5 bases, and 6 bases had no gene match. The CDR3 length is 15 residues. The data were produced by immunoSEQ multiplex PCR, yet TCRdb's version contains in-frame clones alone and is incomplete. There are about 190,000 clones in the sample; roughly 91% occur only once, and roughly 1.5% lies in the top ten. Sequencing used blood. This sequence joins TRBV30 and TRBJ1-3; 8 nucleotides agree with TRBD1. The TCR was taken from a man aged 18 to 35 in good health. The CDR3 protein is CAWGGQGFSGNTIYF. The DNA for the CDR3 is TGTGCCTGGGGTGGACAGGGTTTCTCTGGAAACACCATATATTTT.